These 27 T cell receptor beta chains were sequenced from one sample in a study of human CD8 memory T cell subsets. UMI-labeled 5' RACE produced the TCR beta libraries. TCRdb reprocessed the 5' RACE reads and reports one entry per CDR3 protein, with no DNA. The sample holds 7,200 or so distinct CDR3 sequences. What was sequenced was CD8+ T cells from PBMCs. The origin of the receptors is a human donor in good health.

The rearrangement joins TRBV4-3 to TRBJ1-2. CDR1 is LGHNA, CDR2 YSLEER, per germline. This CDR3 has 15 residues. CDR3 sequence: CASSPSRQGYYGYTF.

The chain uses TRBV2 and TRBJ1-1; TCRdb selects TRBD1, and the lack of DNA leaves this call unchecked. This CDR3 contains 14 residues. Germline assignment: CDR1 SNHLY and CDR2 FYNNEI. The chain's CDR3 is CASTPGHYNTEAFF.

The V gene is TRBV30, the J gene TRBJ1-2; TCRdb's D call, TRBD1, is unchecked because there is no DNA. Germline CDR1 reads GTSNPN; CDR2 reads SVGIG (reference sequence). The CDR3 sequence is 15 residues long. Here the CDR3 reads CAFVGQGALYNGYTF.

The genes are TRBV3-1 and TRBJ1-1; TCRdb proposes TRBD1, but this gene call is untestable without DNA. The CDR3 has 15 amino acids. Germline assignment: CDR1 LGHDT and CDR2 YNNKEL (reference sequence). This chain's CDR3 is CASSQARQGLTEAFF.

The rearrangement joins TRBV19 to TRBJ2-7; absent DNA, TCRdb's TRBD1 call cannot be checked. The germline V gene has CDR1 LNHDA and CDR2 SQIVND (reference sequence). The CDR3 is 12 residues long. CDR3 sequence: CASSNTRDEQYF.

This chain uses TRBV4-3 with TRBJ2-7; the D call from TCRdb, TRBD2, cannot be confirmed without DNA. CDR1 is LGHNA and CDR2 is YSLEER in the germline V gene. CDR3 length: 16 amino acids. CDR3 region: CASSQDIGSGSYEQYF.

The genes are TRBV28 and TRBJ2-7; the D call from TCRdb, TRBD2, cannot be confirmed without DNA. Germline values: CDR1 MDHEN, CDR2 SYDVKM. The CDR3 loop spans 13 amino acids. The CDR3 sequence is CASSWDQISEQYF.

J is TRBJ2-1 and V is TRBV4-2; TCRdb picks TRBD2, but there is no DNA to check that call. Germline CDR1 reads LGHNA; CDR2 reads YNFKEQ. CDR3 length equals 15 residues. The CDR3 sequence is CASSQDPSGSNEQFF.

This clonotype is medium-sized (0.01 to 0.1%) by frequency. The chain combines TRBV20-1 with TRBJ1-1. The germline V gene has CDR1 DFQATT and CDR2 SNEGSKA (reference sequence). This CDR3 comprises 13 residues. This CDR3 reads CSAREWGNTEAFF.

Frequency places this clonotype as medium-sized. V gene TRBV5-6 combines with J gene TRBJ2-3; checking the TCRdb D call of TRBD2 is not possible without DNA. Germline values: CDR1 SGHDT, CDR2 YYEEEE. CDR3 size: 15 residues. CDR3 sequence: CASTRLAHSTDTQYF.

This sequence joins TRBV6-1 and TRBJ2-3; TCRdb returns TRBD1, unconfirmable since there is no DNA. The CDR3 totals 15 residues. Germline V CDR1 and CDR2: MNHNS, SASEGT. This CDR3 reads CASNPGQGVTDTQYF.

The J gene is TRBJ2-2, the V gene TRBV6-4; TCRdb's D gene call, TRBD1, goes unchecked for lack of DNA. CDR1 and CDR2 (germline): MRHNA, SNTAGT. This CDR3 has 16 residues. CDR3: CASSDSPGGPTGELFF.

This CDR3 reads CASSFKADQPQHF. V is TRBV7-9 and J is TRBJ1-5. The CDR3 sequence is 13 residues long. CDR1 SEHNR and CDR2 FQNEAQ come from the germline V gene (reference sequence).

The rearrangement joins TRBV6-2 or TRBV6-3 to TRBJ2-2; checking the TCRdb D call of TRBD1 is not possible without DNA. The germline gives CDR1 MNHEY, CDR2 SVGEGT. CDR3 size: 16 residues. This CDR3 is CASSRQGALNTGELFF.

The rearrangement joins TRBV28 to TRBJ1-1. The CDR3 is 15 amino acids. The germline CDR1 and CDR2 sequences are MDHEN and SYDVKM. CDR3 sequence reads: CASSLGVGFYTEAFF.

The chain combines TRBV9 with TRBJ1-5. Germline assignment: CDR1 SGDLS and CDR2 YYNGEE. CDR3 length equals 13 residues. CDR3: CASSPGVGQPQHF.

V gene TRBV12-5 combines with J gene TRBJ1-1. The germline V gene encodes CDR1 LGHNT and CDR2 FRNRAP. The CDR3 sequence is 14 residues long. The CDR3: CASGLDAFNTEAFF.

V usage is TRBV4-2 and J usage is TRBJ2-7; the TCRdb D gene call, TRBD2, has no DNA to confirm it. Germline lookup yields CDR1 LGHNA and CDR2 YNFKEQ. The CDR3 has 17 amino acids. The CDR3 sequence is CASSQEGASGAHYEQYF.

The chain is built from TRBV2 and TRBJ2-1; TCRdb proposes TRBD2, but this gene call is untestable without DNA. The germline gives CDR1 SNHLY, CDR2 FYNNEI. The CDR3 sequence is 12 residues long. The CDR3 sequence is CASSEVRRREFF.

The V call is TRBV28, the J call TRBJ2-3; the D call from TCRdb, TRBD1, cannot be confirmed without DNA. CDR3 length: 14 residues. The germline V gene has CDR1 MDHEN and CDR2 SYDVKM. CDR3 sequence: CASSFEGLTDTQYF.

This clonotype shows up as medium-sized (0.01 to 0.1%) by frequency. This chain uses TRBV28 with TRBJ2-7; there is no DNA to check the TCRdb D call of TRBD1. The germline CDR1 and CDR2 sequences are MDHEN and SYDVKM. The CDR3 is 14 amino acids. The CDR3 sequence is CASSPRGVTYEQYF. Complete variable domain (other parts from reference TRBV28 and TRBJ2-7): DVKVTQSSRYLVKRTGEKVFLECVQDMDHENMFWYRQDPGLGLRLIYFSYDVKMKEKGDIPEGYSVSREKKERFSLILESASTNQTSMYLCASSPRGVTYEQYFGPGTRLTVT.

The chain couples TRBV18 to TRBJ2-7; TCRdb gives TRBD1 as the D gene, but with no DNA this cannot be confirmed. The CDR3 covers 16 residues. Germline V lookup: CDR1 KGHSH, CDR2 LQKENI. CDR3: CASSYSGTGANYEQYF.

The chain couples TRBV6-6 to TRBJ2-1; TCRdb's assignment of TRBD2 cannot be checked, as there is no DNA. The length of the CDR3 is 18 residues. Germline-derived CDR1 and CDR2 are MNHNY and SVGAGI (reference sequence). The CDR3 reads CASSYYRLAGGDYNEQFF.

V usage is TRBV6-2 or TRBV6-3 and J usage is TRBJ2-1; the TRBD1 assignment by TCRdb is unverifiable without DNA. This CDR3 is 15 amino acids long. CDR1 MNHEY and CDR2 SVGEGT come from the germline V gene. The CDR3 sequence is CASSYVQGGNNEQFF.

This rearrangement joins TRBV21-1 to TRBJ1-6. TRBV21-1 is classified as a pseudogene. CDR3 size: 16 residues. The CDR3 region is CASRKMSGTPNSPLHF.

This chain's CDR3 is CASSLGDNEQFF. The chain links TRBV5-1 to TRBJ2-1. CDR1 is SGHRS and CDR2 is YFSETQ in the germline V gene. The CDR3 is made up of 12 amino acids.

The chain links TRBV12-3 or TRBV12-4 to TRBJ2-1; TCRdb lists TRBD1, though no DNA is available to test this call. This CDR3 has 15 residues. CDR3 sequence reads: CASRSVDRGNDEQFF.